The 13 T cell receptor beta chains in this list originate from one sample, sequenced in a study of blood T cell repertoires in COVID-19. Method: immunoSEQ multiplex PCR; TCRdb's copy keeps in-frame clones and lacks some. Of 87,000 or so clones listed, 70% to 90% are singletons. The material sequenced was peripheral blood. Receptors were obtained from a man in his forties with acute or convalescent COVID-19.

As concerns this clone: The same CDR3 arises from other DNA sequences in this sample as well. The CDR3 sequence: CASSRGQANTEAFF. CDR3 nucleotides: TGCGCCAGCAGCAGAGGACAGGCCAACACTGAAGCTTTCTTT. J is TRBJ1-1 and V is TRBV5-1, with 7 bases aligning to TRBD1. The CDR3 sequence is 14 residues long. V shed 4 bases, J shed 2 bases, and the junction held 5 bases outside the gene matches. Germline CDR1 is SGHRS and CDR2 is YFSETQ.

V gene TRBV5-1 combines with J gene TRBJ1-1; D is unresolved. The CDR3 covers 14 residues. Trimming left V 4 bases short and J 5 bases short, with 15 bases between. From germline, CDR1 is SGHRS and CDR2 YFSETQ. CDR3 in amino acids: CASSPSGSGTEAFF. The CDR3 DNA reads TGCGCCAGCAGCCCGTCGGGGTCGGGGACTGAAGCTTTCTTT. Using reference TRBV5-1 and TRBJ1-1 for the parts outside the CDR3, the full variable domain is KAGVTQTPRYLIKTRGQQVTLSCSPISGHRSVSWYQQTPGQGLQFLFEYFSETQRNKGNFPGRFSGRQFSNSRSEMNVSTLELGDSALYLCASSPSGSGTEAFFGQGTRLTVV.

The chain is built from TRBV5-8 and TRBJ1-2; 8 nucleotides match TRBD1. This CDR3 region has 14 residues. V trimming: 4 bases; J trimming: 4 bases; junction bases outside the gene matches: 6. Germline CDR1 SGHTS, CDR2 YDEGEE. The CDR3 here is CASSRDRSSYGYTF. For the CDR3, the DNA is TGTGCCAGCAGCCGGGACAGGTCGAGCTATGGCTACACCTTC.

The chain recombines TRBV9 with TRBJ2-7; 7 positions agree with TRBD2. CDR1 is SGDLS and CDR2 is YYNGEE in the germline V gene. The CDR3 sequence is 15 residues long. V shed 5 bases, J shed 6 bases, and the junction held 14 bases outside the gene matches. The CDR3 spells CASSQGGPGLGEQYF. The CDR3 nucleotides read TGTGCCAGCAGTCAGGGAGGGCCGGGCCTCGGCGAGCAGTACTTC.

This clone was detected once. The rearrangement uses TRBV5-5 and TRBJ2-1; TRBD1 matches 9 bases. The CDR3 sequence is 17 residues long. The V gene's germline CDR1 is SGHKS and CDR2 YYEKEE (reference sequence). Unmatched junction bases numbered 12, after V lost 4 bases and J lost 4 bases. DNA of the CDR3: TGTGCCAGCAGCCTCGTACAGGGGGCCCTAACTTACAATGAGCAGTTCTTC. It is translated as CASSLVQGALTYNEQFF.

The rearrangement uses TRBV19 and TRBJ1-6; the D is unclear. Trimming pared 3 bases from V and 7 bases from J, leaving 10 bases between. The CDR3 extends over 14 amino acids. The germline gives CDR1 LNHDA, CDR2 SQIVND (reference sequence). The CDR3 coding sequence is TGTGCCAGTAGTATGGGAGGGCTGAATTCACCCCTCCACTTT. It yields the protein CASSMGGLNSPLHF.

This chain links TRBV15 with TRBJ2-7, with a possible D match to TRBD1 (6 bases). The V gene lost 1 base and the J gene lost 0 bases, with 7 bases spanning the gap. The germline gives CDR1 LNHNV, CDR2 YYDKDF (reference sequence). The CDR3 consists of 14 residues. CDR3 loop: CATSRGQASYEQYF. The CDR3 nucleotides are TGTGCCACCAGCAGAGGACAGGCCTCCTACGAGCAGTACTTC. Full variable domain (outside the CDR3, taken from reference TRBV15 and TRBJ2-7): DAMVIQNPRYQVTQFGKPVTLSCSQTLNHNVMYWYQQKSSQAPKLLFHYYDKDFNNEADTPDNFQSRRPNTSFCFLDIRSPGLGDTAMYLCATSRGQASYEQYFGPGTRLTVT.

The DNA of the CDR3 is TGCAGCGTAGAAAACCCGGTGGGGGGGCGCACTGAAGCTTTCTTT. Translating gives CSVENPVGGRTEAFF. This rearrangement joins TRBV29-1 to TRBJ1-1; D may be TRBD1 (6 bases). Germline V gene data show CDR1 as SQVTM and CDR2 as ANQGSEA. The germline V and J ends were trimmed by 6 bases and 4 bases, with 21 bases remaining between them. CDR3 length: 15 amino acids.

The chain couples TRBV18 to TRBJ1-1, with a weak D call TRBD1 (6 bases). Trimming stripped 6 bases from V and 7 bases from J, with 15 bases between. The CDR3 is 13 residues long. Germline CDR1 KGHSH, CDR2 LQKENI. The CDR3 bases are TGTGCCAGCTCGCCTCAAACAGGGATTGAAGCTTTCTTT. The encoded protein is CASSPQTGIEAFF.

DNA for the CDR3: TGTGCCAGTAGTAAGACAACAGGGGACGACGAGCAGTACTTC. It is translated as CASSKTTGDDEQYF. The chain employs TRBV19 and TRBJ2-7; 7 bases fit TRBD1. This CDR3 region has 14 residues. J gave up 5 bases and V 4 bases, and 8 bases lay outside the gene matches. Per the germline V gene, CDR1 is LNHDA and CDR2 is SQIVND (reference sequence). Looking up the rest from reference TRBV19 and TRBJ2-7 gives the full variable domain: DGGITQSPKYLFRKEGQNVTLSCEQNLNHDAMYWYRQDPGQGLRLIYYSQIVNDFQKGDIAEGYSVSREKKESFPLTVTSAQKNPTAFYLCASSKTTGDDEQYFGPGTRLTVT.

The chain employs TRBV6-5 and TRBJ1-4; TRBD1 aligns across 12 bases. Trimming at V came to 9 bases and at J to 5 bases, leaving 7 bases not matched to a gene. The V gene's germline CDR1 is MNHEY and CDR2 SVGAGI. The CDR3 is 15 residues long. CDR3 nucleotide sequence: TGTGCCAGTGTTGGGACAGGGGGCCGAAATGAAAAACTGTTTTTT. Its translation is CASVGTGGRNEKLFF.

The CDR3 sequence: CASSTGQRLSSYNEQFF. As DNA, the CDR3 is TGTGCCAGTAGTACCGGACAGCGACTGAGCTCCTACAATGAGCAGTTCTTC. The chain joins TRBV19 to TRBJ2-1; the D gene is possibly TRBD1 (6 bases). Germline V gene sequence: CDR1 LNHDA, CDR2 SQIVND (reference sequence). This CDR3 has 17 amino acids. Trimming removed 4 bases at V and 0 bases at J, with 16 bases between.

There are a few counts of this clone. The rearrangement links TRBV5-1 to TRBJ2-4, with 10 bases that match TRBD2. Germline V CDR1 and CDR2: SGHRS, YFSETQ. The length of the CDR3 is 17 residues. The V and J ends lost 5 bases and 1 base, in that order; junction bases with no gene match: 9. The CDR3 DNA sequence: TGCGCCAGCAGTTATAGGACTAGCGGAGGGGCCAAAAACATTCAGTACTTC. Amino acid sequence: CASSYRTSGGAKNIQYF.